This TCR beta chain was profiled in a study of CD8+ T cells in alopecia areata (dated by TCRdb to the late 2010s). Regarding the complete study: Treated patients were enrolled in an open-label pilot trial of oral tofacitinib at 5 to 10 mg twice daily for moderate-to-severe alopecia areata. Patients received tofacitinib for 6 to 18 months and were then followed off drug for 6 months to check for delayed response and recurrence. To study T cell clonal expansion in alopecia areata, the researchers applied high-throughput TCRbeta sequencing to both the C3H/HeJ mouse model and human patients. On the human side, TCRbeta sequencing was run on scalp tissue and on sorted CD4+ and CD8+ peripheral blood T cells from healthy controls and from alopecia areata patients with either patchy or totalis/universalis disease. Patients on tofacitinib were biopsied at baseline and after 4 and 24 weeks of treatment, and several of the patients also had a later scalp biopsy. Scalp clonality was compared across normal scalp (n=4), patchy alopecia areata scalp (n=8), and alopecia totalis/universalis scalp (n=8). The RNA source kit depended on sample type: the PAXgene miRNA kit for fixed scalp, the miRNeasy kit for PBMCs, and the RNeasy kit for mouse skin. immunoSEQ multiplex PCR using 35 Vbeta forward primers and 13 Jbeta reverse primers was used to amplify TCRbeta CDR3 regions.

General findings and caveats noted by the study authors: Scalp TCR repertoire analysis is complicated because resident alphabeta T cells in normal human skin are also sequenced, whereas mouse skin is dominated by gammadelta T cells. Shared TCR sequences between patients were less evident than in mice, which may be partly attributable to HLA diversity in the patient population. Higher clonality and more expanded CD8+ clones were observed in lesional scalp than in normal scalp, particularly in alopecia totalis/universalis, a finding suggestive of antigenic drive.

Trimming takes 6 bases from V and 0 bases from J, and the germline ends sit 11 bases apart. According to the germline V gene, CDR1 reads SNHLY and CDR2 reads FYNNEI. Measured from the cysteine to the phenylalanine, the CDR3 is 15 residues long. The retained sequence is limited to the CDR3, 45 bases, with the frame set at the first base. Per the publication, the time point label means: baseline before oral tofacitinib. Lesional scalp punch biopsies and peripheral blood were obtained from alopecia areata patients. PBMCs were isolated by density centrifugation and stained for CD3, CD4 and CD8, after which CD4+ and CD8+ T cells were sorted on a FACSAria. Remarks on this clone: There is no known antigen for this receptor. The input lacks base qualities; no much larger clone sits a single base away.

The protocol used for the library was the immunoSEQ multiplex PCR assay. RNA was extracted from all samples and reverse transcribed into cDNA, which served as template for TCR sequencing. SuperScript III was used to make first-strand cDNA, primed with a 2:1 mix of oligo-dT and random hexamers. A synthetic immune receptor repertoire was used to gauge amplification bias, and whatever bias remained was removed computationally. Processing in the source paper ran as follows. After raw reads were preprocessed to remove errors, the CDR3 was defined following IMGT conventions as running from the conserved cysteine to phenylalanine. Clonality was computed as 1 minus the Shannon entropy, with the entropy normalized by log2 of the number of productive unique TCRs. Scalp TCRbeta sequences were cross-referenced with sorted blood CD4 and CD8 repertoires so that the CD4 or CD8 identity of scalp clones could be inferred. TCRdb limited this immuneACCESS table to in-frame rearrangements with V and J called. A share of clones is missing; checked studies link under half to unresolved V genes, and the rest is unexplained. V and J calls and clone size come straight from that table; D and trimming were deduced from the DNA. The sample table records some 170,000 clones; more than 60% of these occur just once. About 1.7% of the sample rests with the top ten.

This sequence uses TRBV2 and TRBJ2-2, and TRBD2 may be the D gene, going by 6 matching bases. The source is a human donor with alopecia areata. The sequencing used CD4+ T cells sorted from blood, collected at week 0. The sequenced DNA is TGTGCCAGCAGGGGCGGGACGGCGAACACCGGGGAGCTGTTTTTT. Its translation is CASRGGTANTGELFF.